Listed below are T cell receptor beta chains from one sample, sequenced in a study of blood T cell repertoires in COVID-19. The method was immunoSEQ multiplex PCR; TCRdb's version includes in-frame clones alone and lacks a portion of them. The table has 87,000 or so clones, roughly 84% seen once; the top ten hold around 5%. The sequenced sample was peripheral blood. The origin of the receptors is a woman aged 80 or over with acute or convalescent COVID-19. Each CDR3 is given with its conserved first and last residue. D genes are given only for firm matches. Clone sizes are given selectively: once, few, many, or a class where the clone is expanded.

clone size: NA; J gene: TRBJ1-5; V gene: TRBV6-5; D gene: NA; CDR3 protein: CASSYRGAKPQPQHF; CDR3 DNA: TGTGCCAGCAGTTACAGGGGTGCGAAACCTCAGCCCCAGCATTTT
clone size: NA; J gene: TRBJ2-1; V gene: TRBV19; D gene: TRBD1; CDR3 protein: CASSIQFRNRGKEQFF; CDR3 DNA: TGTGCCAGTAGTATCCAATTTCGGAACAGGGGAAAGGAGCAGTTCTTC
clone size: NA; J gene: TRBJ2-2; V gene: TRBV12-1; D gene: NA; CDR3 protein: CASCSPGHNTGELFF; CDR3 DNA: TGTGCCAGCTGTTCCCCGGGACATAACACCGGGGAGCTGTTTTTT
clone size: NA; J gene: TRBJ2-1; V gene: TRBV24-1; D gene: TRBD2; CDR3 protein: CATSTSGGLNNEQFF; CDR3 DNA: TGTGCCACCTCGACTAGCGGGGGGCTTAACAATGAGCAGTTCTTC
clone size: once; J gene: TRBJ2-1; V gene: TRBV5-1; D gene: NA; CDR3 protein: CASSPGQPTYNEQFF; CDR3 DNA: TGCGCCAGCAGCCCCGGACAGCCCACCTACAATGAGCAGTTCTTC
clone size: NA; J gene: TRBJ1-5; V gene: TRBV6-5; D gene: TRBD1; CDR3 protein: CASRDRADQPQHF; CDR3 DNA: TGTGCCAGCAGAGACAGGGCGGATCAGCCCCAGCATTTT
clone size: NA; J gene: TRBJ2-7; V gene: TRBV30; D gene: NA; CDR3 protein: CAWSGLAAFHEQYF; CDR3 DNA: TGTGCCTGGAGTGGCCTAGCTGCTTTCCACGAGCAGTACTTC
clone size: NA; J gene: TRBJ2-1; V gene: TRBV4-2; D gene: TRBD2; CDR3 protein: CASSQGTSGAAHNEQFF; CDR3 DNA: TGTGCCAGCAGCCAAGGGACTAGCGGGGCCGCTCACAATGAGCAGTTCTTC
clone size: NA; J gene: TRBJ1-6; V gene: TRBV23-1; D gene: NA; CDR3 protein: CASSTGDGSSYNSPLHF; CDR3 DNA: TGCGCCAGCAGTACCGGGGACGGGAGCTCCTATAATTCACCCCTCCACTTT
clone size: NA; J gene: TRBJ2-2; V gene: TRBV13; D gene: NA; CDR3 protein: CASSNPGLGNTGELFF; CDR3 DNA: TGTGCCAGCAGCAATCCGGGACTGGGGAACACCGGGGAGCTGTTTTTT
clone size: NA; J gene: TRBJ1-1; V gene: TRBV6-5; D gene: TRBD1; CDR3 protein: CASSGQGVADTEAFF; CDR3 DNA: TGTGCCAGCAGCGGACAGGGAGTAGCGGACACTGAAGCTTTCTTT
clone size: NA; J gene: TRBJ2-2; V gene: TRBV30; D gene: TRBD2; CDR3 protein: CAWSELAGGSTGELFF; CDR3 DNA: TGTGCCTGGAGTGAACTAGCGGGAGGTTCCACCGGGGAGCTGTTTTTT
clone size: once; J gene: TRBJ2-3; V gene: TRBV5-5; D gene: TRBD2; CDR3 protein: CASSLDSGRGDTQYF; CDR3 DNA: TGTGCCAGCAGCCTGGATAGCGGGAGAGGGGATACGCAGTATTTT
clone size: few; J gene: TRBJ2-1; V gene: TRBV10-3; D gene: TRBD2; CDR3 protein: CAISDGGEGSSYNEQFF; CDR3 DNA: TGTGCCATCAGTGATGGAGGGGAGGGGAGCTCCTACAATGAGCAGTTCTTC
clone size: once; J gene: TRBJ1-2; V gene: TRBV4-3; D gene: NA; CDR3 protein: CASSQDRRGNGYTF; CDR3 DNA: TGCGCCAGCAGCCAAGATCGCAGGGGAAATGGCTACACCTTC
clone size: NA; J gene: TRBJ2-3; V gene: TRBV7-9; D gene: NA; CDR3 protein: CASSLLSGPTDTQYF; CDR3 DNA: TGTGCCAGCAGCCTCCTTAGCGGACCCACAGATACGCAGTATTTT
clone size: NA; J gene: TRBJ1-5; V gene: TRBV15; D gene: NA; CDR3 protein: CATSRDPAWEGQPQHF; CDR3 DNA: TGTGCCACCAGCAGGGATCCGGCCTGGGAGGGTCAGCCCCAGCATTTT
clone size: once; J gene: TRBJ1-1; V gene: TRBV5-1; D gene: TRBD1; CDR3 protein: CASSFRQGGTEAFF; CDR3 DNA: TGCGCCAGCAGCTTTAGACAGGGGGGGACTGAAGCTTTCTTT
clone size: NA; J gene: TRBJ2-3; V gene: TRBV3-1/TRBV3-2; D gene: TRBD2; CDR3 protein: CASSQALGGVSTDTQYF; CDR3 DNA: TGTGCCAGCAGCCAAGCTCTGGGGGGGGTGAGCACAGATACGCAGTATTTT
clone size: NA; J gene: TRBJ1-5; V gene: TRBV11-2; D gene: NA; CDR3 protein: CASSLAGGNQPQHF; CDR3 DNA: TGTGCCAGCAGCTTAGCAGGGGGCAATCAGCCCCAGCATTTT
clone size: NA; J gene: TRBJ1-5; V gene: TRBV2; D gene: NA; CDR3 protein: CASRADSWGNQPQHF; CDR3 DNA: TGTGCCAGCAGGGCGGACAGTTGGGGCAATCAGCCCCAGCATTTT
clone size: NA; J gene: TRBJ1-2; V gene: TRBV18; D gene: TRBD1; CDR3 protein: CASSPGTGEGYTF; CDR3 DNA: TGTGCCAGCTCACCTGGGACAGGGGAAGGCTACACCTTC
clone size: NA; J gene: TRBJ1-1; V gene: TRBV9; D gene: TRBD1; CDR3 protein: CASSVVQGGEAFF; CDR3 DNA: TGTGCCAGCAGCGTAGTACAGGGGGGTGAAGCTTTCTTT
clone size: NA; J gene: TRBJ1-1; V gene: TRBV11-3; D gene: NA; CDR3 protein: CASSLRQNTEAFF; CDR3 DNA: TGTGCCAGCAGCCTAAGACAGAACACTGAAGCTTTCTTT
clone size: NA; J gene: TRBJ1-6; V gene: TRBV7-2; D gene: NA; CDR3 protein: CASFLGGRNSPLHF; CDR3 DNA: TGTGCCAGCTTTTTAGGAGGGCGTAATTCACCCCTCCACTTT
clone size: few; J gene: TRBJ2-7; V gene: TRBV4-3; D gene: TRBD1; CDR3 protein: CASSQGGTGRSSYEQYF; CDR3 DNA: TGCGCCAGCAGCCAAGGGGGGACAGGGAGGAGCTCCTACGAGCAGTACTTC
clone size: NA; J gene: TRBJ2-3; V gene: TRBV7-4; D gene: NA; CDR3 protein: CASSYQRWHASTDTQYF; CDR3 DNA: TGTGCCAGCAGCTATCAGAGGTGGCATGCTAGCACAGATACGCAGTATTTT
clone size: NA; J gene: TRBJ1-2; V gene: TRBV4-2; D gene: TRBD1; CDR3 protein: CASSQTGTEYYGYTF; CDR3 DNA: TGTGCCAGCAGCCAAACCGGGACAGAATACTATGGCTACACCTTC
clone size: NA; J gene: TRBJ1-1; V gene: TRBV10-3; D gene: NA; CDR3 protein: CAISESPGKGNTEAFF; CDR3 DNA: TGTGCCATCAGTGAGTCGCCGGGAAAGGGGAACACTGAAGCTTTCTTT
clone size: NA; J gene: TRBJ1-5; V gene: TRBV27; D gene: NA; CDR3 protein: CASSLMGGGNQPQHF; CDR3 DNA: TGTGCCAGCAGTTTAATGGGAGGTGGCAATCAGCCCCAGCATTTT
clone size: NA; J gene: TRBJ2-2; V gene: TRBV2; D gene: NA; CDR3 protein: CASSELEHGELFF; CDR3 DNA: TGTGCCAGCAGTGAATTGGAGCACGGGGAGCTGTTTTTT
clone size: few; J gene: TRBJ1-2; V gene: TRBV3-1/TRBV3-2; D gene: NA; CDR3 protein: CASSQGGFVGGDYGYTF; CDR3 DNA: TGTGCCAGCAGCCAAGGCGGGTTCGTAGGGGGAGACTATGGCTACACCTTC
clone size: NA; J gene: TRBJ2-2; V gene: TRBV14; D gene: TRBD2; CDR3 protein: CASSRLAGGRTGELFF; CDR3 DNA: TGTGCCAGCAGCCGTCTAGCGGGGGGGCGGACCGGGGAGCTGTTTTTT
clone size: NA; J gene: TRBJ2-2; V gene: TRBV16; D gene: NA; CDR3 protein: CASSQSPDNLNTGELFF; CDR3 DNA: TGTGCCAGCAGCCAATCCCCAGACAACCTAAACACCGGGGAGCTGTTTTTT
clone size: NA; J gene: TRBJ1-5; V gene: TRBV11-2; D gene: NA; CDR3 protein: CASSLDHLDGQPQHF; CDR3 DNA: TGTGCCAGCAGCTTAGATCATCTAGACGGTCAGCCCCAGCATTTT
clone size: NA; J gene: TRBJ2-3; V gene: TRBV24-1; D gene: NA; CDR3 protein: CATPTADTQYF; CDR3 DNA: TGTGCCACCCCGACAGCAGATACGCAGTATTTT
clone size: NA; J gene: TRBJ1-2; V gene: TRBV19; D gene: TRBD1; CDR3 protein: CASSRILRDRGGYTF; CDR3 DNA: TGTGCCAGTAGTCGTATCCTGCGGGACAGGGGAGGCTACACCTTC
clone size: NA; J gene: TRBJ1-6; V gene: TRBV7-2; D gene: NA; CDR3 protein: CASSLTENRPPQRNSPLHF; CDR3 DNA: TGTGCCAGCAGCTTAACGGAAAACAGGCCCCCCCAACGAAATTCACCCCTCCACTTT
clone size: NA; J gene: TRBJ2-7; V gene: TRBV19; D gene: NA; CDR3 protein: CASSDFSGGSYEQYF; CDR3 DNA: TGTGCCAGTAGTGATTTTAGTGGCGGTTCCTACGAGCAGTACTTC
clone size: once; J gene: TRBJ1-5; V gene: TRBV5-1; D gene: TRBD1; CDR3 protein: CASSLGDSLGPQHF; CDR3 DNA: TGCGCCAGCAGCTTGGGGGACAGTTTGGGGCCCCAGCATTTT
clone size: NA; J gene: TRBJ1-1; V gene: TRBV10-3; D gene: NA; CDR3 protein: CAISVFRDINTEAFF; CDR3 DNA: TGTGCCATCAGTGTTTTCCGGGACATAAACACTGAAGCTTTCTTT
clone size: NA; J gene: TRBJ2-5; V gene: TRBV7-2; D gene: NA; CDR3 protein: CASSKVGETQYF; CDR3 DNA: TGTGCCAGCAGCAAAGTCGGGGAGACCCAGTACTTC